This TCR beta chain derives from a study of cytomegalovirus exposure and HLA in healthy donors. Study findings and constraints: Indistinguishability led to the exclusion of some V segments, TRBV6-2 and TRBV6-3 included. A later analysis linked a missense variant in DCLRE1C to the trimming of TCR beta V and J genes. A classifier reportedly called cytomegalovirus status with high sensitivity and specificity.

This CDR3 is built from 14 residues. V trimming: 5 bases; J trimming: 8 bases; junction bases outside the gene matches: 6. Per the germline V gene, CDR1 is LNHDA and CDR2 is SQIVND (reference sequence). This clone turned up a few times. Its cognate antigen is unknown. Use of 60 Vbeta and 13 Jbeta primers characterized the PCR. Some clones are missing from TCRdb's copy, which holds only in-frame ones; the method was immunoSEQ multiplex PCR. The profile shows 200,000 to 250,000 clones, around 80% of them singletons. This chain uses TRBV19 with TRBJ2-1; TRBD2 matches 10 bases. What was sequenced was PBMCs. This receptor was identified in a male donor in good health and CMV-seronegative. The CDR3 region is CASSHHGTSDEQFF. CDR3 nucleotide sequence: TGTGCCAGTAGTCACCACGGGACTAGCGATGAGCAGTTCTTC. The whole variable domain, filled in from reference TRBV19 and TRBJ2-1, reads DGGITQSPKYLFRKEGQNVTLSCEQNLNHDAMYWYRQDPGQGLRLIYYSQIVNDFQKGDIAEGYSVSREKKESFPLTVTSAQKNPTAFYLCASSHHGTSDEQFFGPGTRLTVL.